Following are 12 T cell receptor beta chains from one sample sequenced in a study of shared clonotypes between healthy human individuals. Assay used: immunoSEQ multiplex PCR; TCRdb lists only in-frame clones, some missing. This table has about half a million clones, approximately 78% appearing once. The specimen sequenced was PBMCs. Receptors originate from a woman between 35 and 50 years old in good health. Some clones in this sample may be carry-over from other donors' samples.

The V call is TRBV5-1, the J call TRBJ1-1; the D gene is possibly TRBD1 (5 bases). Germline V gene lookup returns CDR1 SGHRS and CDR2 YFSETQ. V was cut by 4 bases and J by 2 bases, with 18 bases left in between. This CDR3 is 16 amino acids long. The CDR3 bases are TGCGCCAGCAGCCCATATACAGGACAAACAAACACTGAAGCTTTCTTT. This translates into CASSPYTGQTNTEAFF.

About this clone: Possible read error: a much larger clone is one base away. This chain connects TRBV10-2 to TRBJ2-7; D is perhaps TRBD1 (7 bases). Germline V gene lookup returns CDR1 WSHSY and CDR2 SAAADI. The CDR3 consists of 12 residues. Trimming took 6 bases from V and 6 from J, leaving 12 bases between them. CDR3 residues: CASRQGGREQYF. CDR3 DNA: TGCGCCAGCAGGCAGGGGGGCCGCGAGCAGTACTTC.

The chain carries TRBV6-1 and TRBJ2-2; D gene uncertain. V was clipped by 4 bases and J by 0 bases, with 12 bases between them. The V gene's germline CDR1 is MNHNS and CDR2 SASEGT. The CDR3 loop spans 16 amino acids. Here the CDR3 DNA reads TGTGCCAGCAGTGGAACGAGCCAAGCGAACACCGGGGAGCTGTTTTTT. This translates into CASSGTSQANTGELFF.

The chain uses TRBV7-2 and TRBJ1-2, with 7 bases that match TRBD1. V lost 0 bases, J lost 5 bases, and 12 bases stayed unmatched. The CDR3 has 17 amino acids. Germline V gives CDR1 SGHTA, CDR2 FQGNSA. The CDR3: CASSLALVGQSNYGYTF. In DNA, the CDR3 is TGTGCCAGCAGCTTAGCGCTAGTGGGACAGAGTAATTATGGCTACACCTTC.

The rearrangement joins TRBV13 to TRBJ1-1, with TRBD1 as a possible D gene (6 bases). The ends were cut back, 5 bases at V and 1 base at J, with 11 bases in the middle. The CDR3 consists of 14 residues. Germline lookup yields CDR1 PRHDT and CDR2 FYEKMQ (reference sequence). The CDR3 region is CASSPRQENTEAFF. CDR3 bases: TGTGCCAGCAGCCCTCGACAGGAGAACACTGAAGCTTTCTTT.

This clone has a handful of counts. V and J are TRBV5-1 and TRBJ2-2, with 11 nucleotides matching TRBD2. Trimming removed 4 bases from V and 5 bases from J; junction bases left unmatched: 4. The germline V gene encodes CDR1 SGHRS and CDR2 YFSETQ. The CDR3 has 15 residues. The CDR3 loop is CASSELAGVTGELFF. The CDR3 region has the DNA TGCGCCAGCAGCGAACTAGCGGGAGTTACCGGGGAGCTGTTTTTT.

The chain has TRBV6-5 and TRBJ1-2, with 11 bases lining up with TRBD1. CDR1 and CDR2 (germline): MNHEY, SVGAGI. This CDR3 is built from 14 residues. V lost 8 bases and J lost 4; bases outside the gene matches: 6. The CDR3 sequence: CASGGTGGAYGYTF. The CDR3 nucleotides read TGTGCCAGCGGCGGGACAGGGGGTGCCTATGGCTACACCTTC.

The chain combines TRBV10-3 with TRBJ1-2; 7 nucleotides align to TRBD1. The ends lost 4 bases at V and 7 bases at J; junction bases unmatched: 9. CDR3 length: 14 amino acids. CDR1 and CDR2 from the germline V gene are ENHRY and SYGVKD. The CDR3 loop is CAISAAGQYCGYTF. In DNA, the CDR3 is TGTGCCATCAGTGCGGCGGGACAGTACTGTGGCTACACCTTC.

This chain connects TRBV28 to TRBJ2-1, with D tentatively TRBD1 (6 bases). The V gene lost 4 bases and the J gene lost 11 bases, with 9 bases spanning the gap. The germline CDR1 and CDR2 sequences are MDHEN and SYDVKM. The CDR3 covers 11 residues. The CDR3 DNA follows: TGTGCCAGCAGTTCTCAGGGGAAGCAGTTCTTC. Protein product: CASSSQGKQFF.

The V gene is TRBV5-4, the J gene TRBJ2-1; TRBD1 matches 10 bases. V lost 9 bases, J lost 3 bases, and 15 bases stayed unmatched. The CDR3 length is 17 residues. Germline V gene data show CDR1 as SGHNT and CDR2 as YYREEE (reference sequence). Here the CDR3 reads CATNLGAGTGDYNEQFF. CDR3 coding DNA: TGTGCCACCAACCTTGGCGCCGGGACAGGGGACTACAATGAGCAGTTCTTC. Full variable domain (outside the CDR3, taken from reference TRBV5-4 and TRBJ2-1): ETGVTQSPTHLIKTRGQQVTLRCSSQSGHNTVSWYQQALGQGPQFIFQYYREEENGRGNFPPRFSGLQFPNYSSELNVNALELDDSALYLCATNLGAGTGDYNEQFFGPGTRLTVL.

On this clone: Additional DNA sequences in this sample encode the identical CDR3. The CDR3 loop reads CASSLLDTDTQYF. DNA of the CDR3: TGTGCCAGCAGTTTATTAGACACAGATACGCAGTATTTT. The chain uses TRBV27 and TRBJ2-3; no firm D call. The germline gives CDR1 MNHEY, CDR2 SMNVEV (reference sequence). The CDR3 consists of 13 residues. Trimming took off 1 base at V and 2 bases at J, with 4 bases between the two ends.

V usage is TRBV7-2 and J usage is TRBJ1-5; 7 nucleotides align to TRBD1. Germline V gene data show CDR1 as SGHTA and CDR2 as FQGNSA. CDR3 length: 15 residues. After removal of 2 bases from V and 5 bases from J, the junction contained 6 bases not matched to a gene. The CDR3 loop is CASSLKAGGYQPQHF. The CDR3 DNA reads as TGTGCCAGCAGCTTAAAGGCAGGGGGTTATCAGCCCCAGCATTTT.